One and the same sample provided the 8 T cell receptor beta chains below, sequenced in a study of CD8 T cells in Susac syndrome. Random hexamers were used to reverse transcribe the RNA input (roughly 0.5 to 1 ug). TCRdb re-called the immunoSEQ multiplex PCR reads with MiXCR, one entry per CDR3 protein. The data contain fewer than 80,000 distinct CDR3 sequences, 95% of them singletons. Sequencing used CD8+ T cells from PBMCs. The receptors were sampled from a human donor in good health.

This clonotype was seen more than once but under ten times. The CDR3 DNA sequence: TGTGCCAGCAGCCGAGGGACTAGCGACTACGAGCAGTACGTC. This codes for CASSRGTSDYEQYV. The chain employs TRBV3-1 and TRBJ2-7, with 10 bases fitting TRBD2. From germline, CDR1 is LGHDT and CDR2 YNNKEL (reference sequence). V shed 4 bases, J shed 3 bases, and the junction held 3 bases outside the gene matches. This CDR3 is built from 14 residues.

The V gene is TRBV12-3 or TRBV12-4, the J gene TRBJ2-2; 9 nucleotides line up with TRBD1. The trim removed 3 bases at V and 6 bases at J, leaving 5 bases unmatched. The CDR3 sequence is 15 residues long. The CDR3 loop reads CASSFGTGMAGELFF. In DNA, the CDR3 is TGTGCCAGCAGTTTTGGGACAGGGATGGCCGGGGAGCTGTTTTTT.

The chain combines TRBV6-2 or TRBV6-3 with TRBJ2-5; a possible D gene is TRBD2 (6 bases). The CDR3 has 13 amino acids. The germline V gene encodes CDR1 MNHEY and CDR2 SVGEGT. Trimming pared 6 bases from V and 1 base from J, leaving 9 bases between. The CDR3 DNA is TGTGCCAGCAGGGAGGAGGGCCAAGAGACCCAGTACTTC. It encodes CASREEGQETQYF.

This chain joins TRBV7-7 and TRBJ2-2; D not certain. Germline V gene data show CDR1 as SSHAT and CDR2 as FNYEAQ (reference sequence). This CDR3 is 14 amino acids long. In DNA form, the CDR3 reads TGTGCTAGTTCAAGGTGGCAGTACACCGGGGAGCTGTTTTTT. It encodes CASSRWQYTGELFF.

The chain has TRBV11-2 and TRBJ2-5; 7 bases are shared with TRBD1. The V gene's germline CDR1 is SGHAT and CDR2 FQNNGV. CDR3 length equals 14 residues. J gave up 2 bases and V 3 bases, and 3 bases lay outside the gene matches. Written as DNA, the CDR3 is TGTGCCAGCAGCTTGGGGACAGCTCAAGAGACCCAGTACTTC. It codes for CASSLGTAQETQYF. The full variable domain, with the rest looked up from reference TRBV11-2 and TRBJ2-5, is EAGVAQSPRYKIIEKRQSVAFWCNPISGHATLYWYQQILGQGPKLLIQFQNNGVVDDSQLPKDRFSAERLKGVDSTLKIQPAKLEDSAVYLCASSLGTAQETQYFGPGTRLLVL.

The rearrangement uses TRBV2 and TRBJ2-1; D ambiguous. Germline CDR1 reads SNHLY; CDR2 reads FYNNEI. V was trimmed by 2 bases and J by 3 bases, leaving 5 bases between them. The length of the CDR3 is 13 residues. The CDR3 nucleotides are TGTGCCAGCAGTGAATGGGACTACAATGAGCAGTTCTTC. This codes for CASSEWDYNEQFF. The full variable domain, rest sourced from reference TRBV2 and TRBJ2-1, is EPEVTQTPSHQVTQMGQEVILRCVPISNHLYFYWYRQILGQKVEFLVSFYNNEISEKSEIFDDQFSVERPDGSNFTLKIRSTKLEDSAMYFCASSEWDYNEQFFGPGTRLTVL.

The rearrangement links TRBV3-1 to TRBJ1-4, with D possibly TRBD1 on 5 matching bases. Germline V gene sequence: CDR1 LGHDT, CDR2 YNNKEL (reference sequence). This CDR3 has 14 amino acids. Trimming removed 4 bases at V and 8 bases at J, with 14 bases between. In nucleotides, the CDR3 is TGTGCCAGCAGCCCTATCGACGGGGACGAAAAACTGTTTTTT. Its translation: CASSPIDGDEKLFF.

This chain connects TRBV13 to TRBJ2-5; 7 bases fit TRBD2. Germline CDR1 and CDR2: PRHDT and FYEKMQ (reference sequence). V was clipped by 2 bases and J by 2 bases; unmatched bases: 8. The CDR3 is 16 residues long. CDR3 residues: CASSLYWGGTQETQYF. The CDR3 DNA sequence: TGTGCCAGCAGCTTATACTGGGGGGGGACTCAAGAGACCCAGTACTTC.